Listed here are 22 T cell receptor beta chains from one sample, sequenced in a study of molecular identifiers for immune sequencing clone quantification. TCRdb re-called the PCR reads with MiXCR, one entry per CDR3 protein. The sample holds 400,000 to 600,000 distinct CDR3 sequences; roughly 23% are singletons and the top ten take about 0.8%. Sequenced material: naive CD8+ T cells from blood, with Jurkat cell RNA spiked in. Regarding subset: FACS-sorted CD8+CD4-CCR7+CD45RA+ naive T cells. Source of these receptors: a human donor in good health. Some libraries in this study had Jurkat cell RNA spiked in.

This clonotype showed up many times. The gene calls are TRBV4-3 and TRBJ2-6; D might be TRBD1 (6 bases). V gave up 0 bases and J gave up 3 bases, with 15 bases separating them. The CDR3 is 18 residues long. Germline V gene sequence: CDR1 LGHNA, CDR2 YSLEER. The DNA for the CDR3 is TGCGCCAGCAGCCAAGACTGGGACATACTACGTGGGGCCAACGTCCTGACTTTC. Its protein is CASSQDWDILRGANVLTF.

The gene calls are TRBV6-5 and TRBJ2-7, with D unresolved. This CDR3 region has 14 residues. With 1 base removed from V and 3 bases from J, the gap between germline ends came to 10 bases. CDR1 and CDR2 from the germline V gene are MNHEY and SVGAGI. CDR3 amino acids: CASSYFGDSYEQYF. CDR3 DNA: TGTGCCAGCAGTTACTTTGGGGATAGCTACGAGCAGTACTTC.

For the CDR3, the DNA is TGCGCCAGCAGCTTGGGACAGAGAAGCAATCAGCCCCAGCATTTT. Translated: CASSLGQRSNQPQHF. This chain links TRBV5-1 with TRBJ1-5, with D possibly TRBD1 on 5 matching bases. The CDR3 runs 15 residues. The V and J ends lost 0 bases and 1 base respectively, with 8 bases between them. From germline, CDR1 is SGHRS and CDR2 YFSETQ.

This clonotype was found many times. J is TRBJ1-5 and V is TRBV30; D not certain. The ends were cut back, 2 bases at V and 5 bases at J, with 10 bases in the middle. The CDR3 runs 13 residues. CDR1 is GTSNPN, CDR2 SVGIG, per germline (reference sequence). The CDR3 DNA sequence: TGTGCCTGGAGTTGGTCGGTTCATCAGCCCCAGCATTTT. Its protein product is CAWSWSVHQPQHF.

This clonotype was seen ten or more times. J is TRBJ2-3 and V is TRBV9, with D uncertain. Germline CDR1 SGDLS, CDR2 YYNGEE. The germline V and J ends were trimmed by 4 bases and 1 base, with 10 bases remaining between them. The CDR3 has 14 residues. The CDR3 sequence: CASSQRTGTDTQYF. Here the CDR3 DNA reads TGTGCCAGCAGCCAAAGGACGGGCACAGATACGCAGTATTTT.

This clonotype was recorded many times. This rearrangement joins TRBV7-6 to TRBJ2-3; D unresolved. This CDR3 has 15 residues. V was shortened by 3 bases and J by 2 bases, with 12 bases between the two germline ends. Per germline, CDR1 SGHVS and CDR2 FNYEAQ. The CDR3 DNA is TGTGCCAGCAGCTTGGTGGCGCGGTCCACAGATACGCAGTATTTT. Translation gives CASSLVARSTDTQYF.

A remark on this clonotype: An end of the junction does not agree with germline; a read error may underlie this. The chain is built from TRBV3-1 and TRBJ2-5; no clear D gene. Germline values: CDR1 LGHDT, CDR2 YNNKEL (reference sequence). This CDR3 region has 15 residues. CDR3 nucleotides: TGTGCCAGCAGCCGGCCAAACAGCCCGCAAGAGACCCAGTGCTTC. Encoded protein: CASSRPNSPQETQCF.

This clonotype came up many times. The rearrangement uses TRBV19 and TRBJ1-5, with D unclear. This CDR3 is 13 amino acids long. With 7 bases removed from V and 0 bases from J, the gap between germline ends came to 7 bases. Germline loops: CDR1 LNHDA, CDR2 SQIVND (reference sequence). The CDR3: CASTQYSNQPQHF. The CDR3, as DNA: TGTGCCAGTACCCAATATAGCAATCAGCCCCAGCATTTT.

The chain carries TRBV14 and TRBJ2-1, with 15 bases aligning to TRBD2. Trimming removed 5 bases from V and 4 bases from J; junction bases left unmatched: 15. Germline V gene data show CDR1 as SGHDN and CDR2 as FVKESK. This CDR3 spans 20 amino acids. The CDR3 coding sequence is TGTGCCAGCAGCAAGGGACTAGCGGGAGGAGGTACATGGGGTTACAATGAGCAGTTCTTC. The encoded protein is CASSKGLAGGGTWGYNEQFF.

A note on this clonotype: This may be a read error, as it is one base from a much larger clone. The V and J genes are TRBV7-9 and TRBJ1-1, with TRBD1 matching over 8 bases. The CDR3 totals 15 residues. Germline loops: CDR1 SEHNR, CDR2 FQNEAQ (reference sequence). J was trimmed by 0 bases and V by 8 bases; bases with no gene match: 8. The CDR3 DNA is TGTGCCAGCGGCCCTGACAGGGGCATGAACACTGAAGCTTTCTTT. As protein: CASGPDRGMNTEAFF. The complete variable domain, with remaining parts taken from reference TRBV7-9 and TRBJ1-1, reads DTGVSQNPRHKITKRGQNVTFRCDPISEHNRLYWYRQTLGQGPEFLTYFQNEAQLEKSRLLSDRFSAERPKGSFSTLEIQRTEQGDSAMYLCASGPDRGMNTEAFFGQGTRLTVV.

There are many counts of this clonotype. This sequence joins TRBV28 and TRBJ1-5; D not resolved. The CDR3 sequence is 14 residues long. In germline, CDR1 is MDHEN, CDR2 SYDVKM. V dropped 3 bases and J dropped 1 base, with 7 bases sitting between them. The CDR3 DNA follows: TGTGCCAGCAGTTTCTGGGGAAGCAATCAGCCCCAGCATTTT. Residues: CASSFWGSNQPQHF.

This clonotype was observed at least ten times. The chain carries TRBV29-1 and TRBJ1-1, with 8 positions matching TRBD1. V shed 3 bases and J 4 bases; nucleotides not matched to a gene: 7. This CDR3 is built from 14 residues. From germline, CDR1 is SQVTM and CDR2 ANQGSEA. The CDR3 region has the DNA TGCAGCGTTGAGAGGGCAGGGGGCGTCACTGAAGCTTTCTTT. Amino acids: CSVERAGGVTEAFF.

This clonotype has a single count. Sequence at one end of the junction differs from germline and may be a read error. The chain couples TRBV20-1 to TRBJ2-7; TRBD2 agrees at 7 bases. This CDR3 has 15 amino acids. Germline V gene data show CDR1 as DFQATT and CDR2 as SNEGSKA (reference sequence). The CDR3 nucleotides read TGCAGTACTAGAGATTTCGGACTAGGAAATCGCGAGCAGTACTTC. Translating it yields CSTRDFGLGNREQYF.

Remarks on this clonotype: Just one base apart from a much larger clone, this may be a read error. The chain links TRBV20-1 to TRBJ2-3; either TRBD1 or TRBD2 may fit D (5 bases each). This CDR3 contains 15 residues. CDR1 DFQATT and CDR2 SNEGSKA come from the germline V gene (reference sequence). V was cut by 5 bases and J by 1 base, with 16 bases left in between. CDR3 sequence (DNA): TGCAGTGCTCCGGGGCGAGGTCTGCGCACAGATACGCAGTATTTT. Protein: CSAPGRGLRTDTQYF.

The V gene is TRBV10-2, the J gene TRBJ2-4, with TRBD2 as a possible D gene (6 bases). Looked up from germline, CDR1 is WSHSY and CDR2 is SAAADI. Trimming removed 6 bases at V and 9 bases at J, with 15 bases between. The CDR3 consists of 13 residues. The CDR3 loop is CASSTGEWGIQYF. CDR3 bases: TGCGCCAGCAGCACGGGGGAATGGGGCATTCAGTACTTC.

V gene TRBV7-3 combines with J gene TRBJ2-1; 9 bases align to TRBD2. The V and J ends lost 2 bases and 6 bases, in that order; junction bases with no gene match: 2. This CDR3 region has 14 residues. CDR1 is SGHTA and CDR2 is FQGTGA in the germline V gene. The CDR3 nucleotides read TGTGCCAGCAGCTTAGCGGGAGGGGTCAATGAGCAGTTCTTC. It codes for CASSLAGGVNEQFF.

This clonotype was detected many times. The chain employs TRBV18 and TRBJ1-1, with D uncertain. CDR1 and CDR2 from the germline V gene are KGHSH and LQKENI. The length of the CDR3 is 16 residues. Trimming removed 6 bases at V and 1 base at J, with 18 bases between. CDR3 nucleotide sequence: TGTGCCAGCTCTCCCAAAACGCCTTGGGAGAACACTGAAGCTTTCTTT. Translation: CASSPKTPWENTEAFF.

On this clonotype itself: A read error may be the cause here, since a much bigger clone is one base away. The rearrangement joins TRBV29-1 to TRBJ1-4; D possibly corresponds to TRBD1 (5 bases). V was cut by 0 bases and J by 10 bases, with 15 bases left in between. Germline V CDR1 and CDR2: SQVTM, ANQGSEA. CDR3 length: 14 residues. For the CDR3, the DNA is TGCAGCGTTGAAGAGATTAGGGGAAGTGTAAAACTGTTTTTT. Protein: CSVEEIRGSVKLFF.

This clonotype was seen a single time. A much larger clone differs from this one at a single base, so this may be a read error. The chain recombines TRBV7-2 with TRBJ2-5; the D is unclear. Germline CDR1 and CDR2: SGHTA and FQGNSA. This CDR3 has 14 amino acids. V was trimmed by 2 bases and J by 2 bases, leaving 9 bases between them. CDR3 coding DNA: TGTGCCAGCAGCTTACGGCGCTCTCAAGAGACCCAGTACTTC. Translation: CASSLRRSQETQYF.

V is TRBV21-1 and J is TRBJ2-7; the table calls TRBD1, which could not be checked here. TRBV21-1 is deemed a pseudogene. The CDR3 is 16 residues long. The CDR3 DNA follows: TGTGCCAGCAGCGACGCGACAGGGCGGGGGTCCTACGAGCAGTACTTC. Translation gives CASSDATGRGSYEQYF.

V is TRBV6-2 or TRBV6-3 and J is TRBJ2-5, with D maybe TRBD1 (5 bases). V lost 6 bases to trimming and J lost 5 bases, with 16 bases between them. Germline CDR1 is MNHEY and CDR2 is SVGEGT. The CDR3 consists of 14 residues. The CDR3 loop is CASRAAPRVETQYF. CDR3 in DNA: TGTGCCAGCAGGGCTGCTCCCAGGGTTGAGACCCAGTACTTC.

This clonotype was counted a few times. This chain links TRBV2 with TRBJ2-1; 11 bases match TRBD1. With V trimmed by 5 bases and J by 8 bases, 8 bases remained unmatched. CDR3 length: 15 residues. Germline V gene lookup returns CDR1 SNHLY and CDR2 FYNNEI. This CDR3 reads CASSPGQGVLDEQFF. The CDR3 DNA sequence: TGTGCCAGCAGTCCGGGACAGGGGGTGTTGGATGAGCAGTTCTTC.